Listed here is a single TCR beta chain. Its target is not known. This specimen comes from a study of cytomegalovirus exposure and HLA in healthy donors. General study points: Cytomegalovirus-associated status was assigned to approximately 160 TCR beta chains.

This CDR3 contains 16 residues. Trimming cost V 1 base and J 7 bases; bases outside gene matches: 8. Germline CDR1 MGHRA, CDR2 YSYEKL. This PCR relied on a set of 60 Vbeta primers and 13 Jbeta primers. This table comes from immunoSEQ multiplex PCR, and its TCRdb copy is limited to in-frame clones, with some not included. This table holds some 120,000 clones, 75% to 80% found once. The chain is built from TRBV4-1 and TRBJ1-5; 9 positions match TRBD1. The sample consisted of PBMCs. The source of this sequence is a woman in her thirties or forties in good health and CMV-seropositive. CDR3 nucleotides: TGCGCCAGCAGCCAAGTAGGAGGGACAGGGAGACAGCCCCAGCATTTT. Encoded protein: CASSQVGGTGRQPQHF.